This TCR beta chain was identified during a study of blood T cells in healthy people across ages (dated by TCRdb to the mid-2010s). Background on the whole study: In model experiments, template switching captured about one uniquely barcoded TCR beta cDNA molecule for every two T cells. To avoid experimental bias, donors of different ages were randomly spread across the sequencing lanes. Using deep sequencing normalized with unique cDNA molecular identifiers, the study measured how TCR beta repertoire diversity changes with age. Two additional independent replicas of 1 million unique cDNA reads from the same blood draw were analyzed for two donors (one aged 18 to 30 and one aged 80 or older). Four age groups were formed from the donors: young (average approximately 15 years), middle-aged (around 37), aged (about 62) and long-lived (roughly 81). Paper-wide results and their limitations: Estimates of total diversity based on one million sequenced T cells were considered lower bounds and underestimates. As age increased, observed TCR beta diversity per million T cells dropped in a roughly linear way, and a significant reduction was already evident by age about 36. The CMV infection status of donors was not known, potentially confounding age-related changes in expanded clonotypes. Compared with the aged group, more naive CD4+ T cells, fewer expanded clones and increased TCR diversity were shown by the long-lived group, suggesting age selection. There was a strong correlation between observed TCR beta diversity and the percentage of naive T cells measured by flow cytometry. Conclusive comparison of naive and antigen-experienced compartments was prevented by the profiling of bulk unsorted PBMCs.

Donors were 39 systemically healthy Caucasian individuals from Russia aged roughly 6 to 90 years. Each donor gave ten milliliters of peripheral blood, drawn into EDTA-treated Vacutainer tubes. PBMCs were isolated by Ficoll-Paque density-gradient centrifugation, with at least 7 million obtained per sample. Trizol reagent was used to extract total RNA from the PBMCs, yielding at least 5.5 micrograms per sample. The percentages of naive CD45RAhigh/CD27high T cells were determined by flow cytometry on a PBMC aliquot from every donor. The cysteine opens and the phenylalanine closes a CDR3 of 15 amino acids. The DNA shown is the 45-base CDR3, in frame from base 1. The germline V gene sets CDR1 to SGHRS and CDR2 to YFSETQ. Trimming takes 2 bases from V and 0 bases from J, and the germline ends sit 9 bases apart. The library was generated by 5' RACE. The instrument was an Illumina HiSeq 2500. A second 7 to 11 cycle PCR used a sample-barcoded 5' primer and a J-beta primer mix. Each TCR beta cDNA molecule received a unique molecular identifier from a template-switch 5' adaptor carrying 12 random nucleotides. Each sample yielded at least 2.5 million CDR3-containing paired-end reads. All of the RNA was converted into first-strand cDNA using the Mint cDNA synthesis kit, with a TRBC-specific oligonucleotide serving as the primer. All cDNA was treated with uracil-DNA glycosylase and then went through a first 18-cycle PCR with the universal primers M1SS and BC2_uni_R. The study's own analysis went as follows. For normalization, 1 million high-quality reads were randomly selected from each sample, with every read carrying a distinct molecular identifier. Reads sharing molecular identifiers were discarded rather than binned into consensus sequences. CDR3 identification, clonotype clustering and error correction used MiTCR with a Q25 quality threshold and the strictest error-elimination algorithm. A nonparametric unseen species model with Euler transformation was used to estimate a lower bound on total TCR beta diversity. TCRdb reran the public reads through fastp at Q25 and MiXCR, keeping productive beta chains. Rows with one shared CDR3 protein collapse into an entry with the most common genes and DNA. Here the V and J calls rest on TCRdb's processing, not on the authors' analysis. The sample includes 650,000 to 800,000 distinct CDR3 sequences, with 44% observed a single time. The ten biggest clones cover approximately 20% of the sample.

To note about this clonotype: Its antigen is not yet known. One base away there is no much larger clone; base qualities are not given.

This chain joins TRBV5-1 to TRBJ2-1; the D gene cannot be named for sure. Sequences were obtained from blood. The clonotype comes from a man in his sixties in good health. The CDR3 region has the sequence CASSFQVSSYNEQFF. The DNA sequence follows: TGCGCCAGCAGCTTCCAGGTGAGCTCCTACAATGAGCAGTTCTTC.